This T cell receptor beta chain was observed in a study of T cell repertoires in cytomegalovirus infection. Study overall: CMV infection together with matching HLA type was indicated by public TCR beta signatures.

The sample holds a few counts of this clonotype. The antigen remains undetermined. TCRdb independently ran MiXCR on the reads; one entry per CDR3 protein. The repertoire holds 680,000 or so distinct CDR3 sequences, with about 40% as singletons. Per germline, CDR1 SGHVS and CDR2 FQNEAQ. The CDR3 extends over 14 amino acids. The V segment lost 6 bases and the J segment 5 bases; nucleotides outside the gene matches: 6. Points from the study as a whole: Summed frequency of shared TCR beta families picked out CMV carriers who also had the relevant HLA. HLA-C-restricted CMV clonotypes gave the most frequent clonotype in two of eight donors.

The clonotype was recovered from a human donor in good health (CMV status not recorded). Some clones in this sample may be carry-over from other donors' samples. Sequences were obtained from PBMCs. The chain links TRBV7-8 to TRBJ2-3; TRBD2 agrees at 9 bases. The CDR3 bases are TGTGCCAGCAGGGCCGGGACTAGCTTAGATACGCAGTATTTT. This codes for CASRAGTSLDTQYF.